This TCR beta chain was retrieved from a study of T-cell reconstitution after alpha-beta-depleted transplantation in children. Overall study findings and caveats: Day-60 TCRbeta diversity that was high in some patients was derived from surviving recipient T cells and thymic progenitors. It was reported that alpha-beta T cells came from several hundred expanded graft clones (about two months after transplant). When one year had passed after transplant, most T-cell counts and diversity came from newly produced T cells.

As regards this clonotype: Its antigen is unknown.

Unique molecular identifiers were used in preparing the TCRbeta library. One entry per CDR3 protein, called by TCRdb with MiXCR from the PCR reads. The sample yields 900,000 or so distinct CDR3 sequences, under 20% seen once. Trimming took off 2 bases at V and 5 bases at J, with 12 bases between the two ends. The CDR3 is made up of 14 amino acids. This receptor was obtained from a male patient younger than 18 who had a stem cell transplant for acute lymphoblastic leukemia, so the T cells may come from the graft donor. The starting material was PBMCs, mostly from graft donor cells, obtained 360 days after TCRalphabeta/CD19-depleted stem cell transplant. The rearrangement links TRBV12-3 or TRBV12-4 to TRBJ2-5; the D is unclear. CDR3 region: CASSLTRSRETQYF. For the CDR3, the DNA is TGTGCCAGCAGTTTAACTCGTTCCCGGGAGACCCAGTACTTC.